The clone carrying this TCR beta chain has just a few counts. Its antigen is still unknown. The length of the CDR3 is 15 residues. V shed 2 bases, J shed 0 bases, and the junction held 2 bases outside the gene matches. The germline V gene encodes CDR1 SGHTA and CDR2 FQGNSA. The data stem from a study of cytomegalovirus exposure and HLA in healthy donors. Overall study findings and caveats: A later analysis linked a missense variant in DCLRE1C to the trimming of TCR beta V and J genes. A few chains linked to CMV were shown in vitro to be specific for CMV antigens. Reports showed the classifier diagnosing cytomegalovirus status with high specificity and sensitivity.

With 60 Vbeta and 13 Jbeta primers, the PCR was carried out. Sequencing used immunoSEQ multiplex PCR; TCRdb keeps in-frame clones, though not all of them. Of about 62,000 clones in the sample, 70% to 75% were seen once. The sequenced sample consisted of PBMCs. The chain is built from TRBV7-2 and TRBJ2-7, with 9 positions matching TRBD2. This sequence was found in a woman aged 25 to 45 in good health and CMV-seronegative. The CDR3 bases are TGTGCCAGCAGCTTATCTAGCGGGATCTCCTACGAGCAGTACTTC. Translating gives CASSLSSGISYEQYF. Combining the CDR3 with reference TRBV7-2 and TRBJ2-7 gives the whole variable domain GAGVSQSPSNKVTEKGKDVELRCDPISGHTALYWYRQSLGQGLEFLIYFQGNSAPDKSGLPSDRFSAERTGGSVSTLTIQRTQQEDSAVYLCASSLSSGISYEQYFGPGTRLTVT.